The 17 T cell receptor beta chains below all came from one sample that was sequenced in a study of identical twins. TCRdb re-derived calls from the 5' RACE reads in MiXCR, one entry per CDR3 protein. The sample has under 800,000 distinct CDR3 sequences, approximately 21% seen once. These same data were also listed under a study on T cells expressing NK-cell markers.

Material: PBMCs. These TCRs come from a woman under 30 in good health.

The chain recombines TRBV5-1 with TRBJ1-5; D remains unclear. The CDR3 extends over 13 amino acids. The V gene lost 4 bases and the J gene lost 6 bases, with 11 bases spanning the gap. Germline V gene lookup returns CDR1 SGHRS and CDR2 YFSETQ. The CDR3 is CASSLDESQPQHF. In DNA form, the CDR3 reads TGCGCCAGCAGCCTAGATGAGTCTCAGCCCCAGCATTTT.

This clonotype was recorded a few times. The chain recombines TRBV29-1 with TRBJ2-4; either TRBD1 or TRBD2 may supply D (5 bases each). Germline V gene lookup returns CDR1 SQVTM and CDR2 ANQGSEA. There are 12 residues in the CDR3. Trimming took off 6 bases at V and 9 bases at J, with 15 bases between the two ends. CDR3 sequence: CSVRSAGGIQYF. The CDR3 DNA reads as TGCAGCGTCCGGTCAGCTGGGGGCATTCAGTACTTC.

This clonotype was found a few times. The chain carries TRBV25-1 and TRBJ1-4; no firm D call. Germline lookup yields CDR1 MGHDK and CDR2 SYGVNS. The ends were cut back, 1 base at V and 4 bases at J, with 10 bases in the middle. There are 15 residues in the CDR3. This CDR3 reads CASSESGRFNEKLFF. CDR3 sequence (DNA): TGTGCCAGCAGTGAATCGGGCAGATTTAATGAAAAACTGTTTTTT.

This clonotype was seen more than once but under ten times. This chain uses TRBV7-9 with TRBJ1-1; no reliable D call. The CDR3 contains 12 residues. Trimming shortened V by 4 bases and J by 6 bases, and 9 bases separated the two germline ends. Looked up from germline, CDR1 is SEHNR and CDR2 is FQNEAQ (reference sequence). CDR3 amino acids: CASSYTFPEAFF. In DNA form, the CDR3 reads TGTGCCAGCAGCTATACTTTTCCTGAAGCTTTCTTT.

This clonotype has only a few counts. This rearrangement joins TRBV12-3 or TRBV12-4 to TRBJ2-7; D is unclear. The V end lost 6 bases, the J end lost 6 bases, and 12 bases lay between the germline ends. CDR3 length: 12 amino acids. CDR3 DNA: TGTGCCAGCAGGGGTGACAAACCCGAGCAGTACTTC. It yields the protein CASRGDKPEQYF.

This clonotype showed up many times. The CDR3 loop is CASSLEGSTDTQYF. Written as DNA, the CDR3 is TGCGCCAGCAGCTTGGAGGGGAGCACAGATACGCAGTATTTT. The chain joins TRBV5-1 to TRBJ2-3, with D perhaps TRBD1 (5 bases). V lost 0 bases to trimming and J lost 0 bases, with 5 bases between them. The germline CDR1 and CDR2 sequences are SGHRS and YFSETQ. CDR3 length equals 14 residues.

The V gene is TRBV12-3 or TRBV12-4, the J gene TRBJ1-1, with D perhaps TRBD1 (5 bases). The length of the CDR3 is 13 residues. Trimming shortened V by 3 bases and J by 6 bases, and 11 bases separated the two germline ends. The CDR3 here is CASSFSGTPEAFF. For the CDR3, the DNA is TGTGCCAGCAGTTTTTCTGGGACCCCTGAAGCTTTCTTT.

This clonotype has at least ten counts. This chain uses TRBV7-4 with TRBJ1-2; D not resolved. The V gene lost 11 bases and the J gene lost 6 bases, with 13 bases spanning the gap. CDR3 size: 11 residues. Germline CDR1 reads SGHVT; CDR2 reads SQSDAQ. The CDR3 sequence is CAGKGLHGYTF. DNA of the CDR3: TGTGCCGGAAAGGGCTTGCATGGCTACACCTTC.

The J gene is TRBJ2-1, the V gene TRBV7-9; D gene unclear. Trimming took off 5 bases at V and 0 bases at J, with 17 bases between the two ends. The CDR3 length is 17 residues. From germline, CDR1 is SEHNR and CDR2 FQNEAQ (reference sequence). Here the CDR3 reads CASSASETPSSYNEQFF. In DNA, the CDR3 is TGTGCCAGCAGCGCGTCTGAGACTCCGAGCTCCTACAATGAGCAGTTCTTC. The full variable domain, in which reference TRBV7-9 and TRBJ2-1 provide the parts outside the CDR3, is DTGVSQNPRHKITKRGQNVTFRCDPISEHNRLYWYRQTLGQGPEFLTYFQNEAQLEKSRLLSDRFSAERPKGSFSTLEIQRTEQGDSAMYLCASSASETPSSYNEQFFGPGTRLTVL.

The chain combines TRBV20-1 with TRBJ2-1; 12 positions agree with TRBD2. The V and J ends lost 6 bases and 6 bases, in that order; junction bases with no gene match: 9. Germline-derived CDR1 and CDR2 are DFQATT and SNEGSKA (reference sequence). There are 15 residues in the CDR3. CDR3 nucleotide sequence: TGCAGTGCGCGGATACTAGCGGGAGGACTCAATGAGCAGTTCTTC. It yields the protein CSARILAGGLNEQFF.

This clonotype was counted a single time. The chain recombines TRBV12-5 with TRBJ2-7; TRBD1 or TRBD2 may be the D gene (5 bases each). Germline loops: CDR1 LGHNT, CDR2 FRNRAP. V was cut by 5 bases and J by 0 bases, with 11 bases left in between. The CDR3 has 14 amino acids. For the CDR3, the DNA is TGTGCTAGTGGTGGGGACGGCTACTCCTACGAGCAGTACTTC. It yields the protein CASGGDGYSYEQYF.

This clonotype showed up just a few times. This chain links TRBV12-3 or TRBV12-4 with TRBJ2-4; D is unclear. CDR3 size: 11 residues. Trimming cost V 6 bases and J 8 bases, with 8 bases left between them. DNA of the CDR3: TGTGCCAGCAGCTATAGACACATTCAGTACTTC. The encoded protein is CASSYRHIQYF.

The chain is built from TRBV7-9 and TRBJ1-5; D is perhaps TRBD1 (6 bases). Germline assignment: CDR1 SEHNR and CDR2 FQNEAQ (reference sequence). The CDR3 has 16 residues. Trimming pared 4 bases from V and 1 base from J, leaving 14 bases between. CDR3 amino acids: CASSSRTVESNQPQHF. In DNA, the CDR3 is TGTGCCAGCAGCTCCAGGACAGTGGAGAGCAATCAGCCCCAGCATTTT.

In its sample, this clonotype was seen a few times. V usage is TRBV20-1 and J usage is TRBJ2-7; D gene unclear. Trimming took off 5 bases at V and 0 bases at J, with 17 bases between the two ends. The V gene's germline CDR1 is DFQATT and CDR2 SNEGSKA (reference sequence). The CDR3 spans 15 residues. The chain's CDR3 is CSAAEPGLLSYEQYF. Here the CDR3 DNA reads TGCAGTGCTGCCGAGCCCGGGCTCCTCTCCTACGAGCAGTACTTC.

This clonotype was seen ten or more times. This chain uses TRBV9 with TRBJ2-1; maybe TRBD2 (5 bases). Between the trimmed V and J ends, which lost 0 bases and 8 bases, there was a span of 12 bases. Germline-derived CDR1 and CDR2 are SGDLS and YYNGEE. The CDR3 runs 14 residues. This CDR3 is CASSVGFLRDEQFF. The CDR3 coding sequence is TGTGCCAGCAGCGTAGGTTTCTTGAGGGATGAGCAGTTCTTC.

In this sample, this clonotype turned up a few times. V gene TRBV20-1 combines with J gene TRBJ2-1; no clear D gene. Trimming took off 3 bases at V and 9 bases at J, with 9 bases between the two ends. Germline-derived CDR1 and CDR2 are DFQATT and SNEGSKA (reference sequence). The CDR3 contains 11 residues. For the CDR3, the DNA is TGCAGTGCTAGTCCCCACGCTGAGCAGTTCTTC. This gives the protein CSASPHAEQFF.

This clonotype was seen ten or more times. The chain links TRBV29-1 to TRBJ1-2; possible D gene TRBD1, 5 bases. CDR1 is SQVTM, CDR2 ANQGSEA, per germline. The ends were cut back, 4 bases at V and 2 bases at J, with 11 bases in the middle. CDR3 length equals 13 residues. The CDR3, as DNA: TGCAGCGTTGCACAGGATTACAACTATGGCTACACCTTC. Its protein is CSVAQDYNYGYTF. The entire variable domain, with the rest obtained from reference TRBV29-1 and TRBJ1-2, is as follows: SAVISQKPSRDICQRGTSLTIQCQVDSQVTMMFWYRQQPGQSLTLIATANQGSEATYESGFVIDKFPISRPNLTFSTLTVSNMSPEDSSIYLCSVAQDYNYGYTFGSGTRLTVV.